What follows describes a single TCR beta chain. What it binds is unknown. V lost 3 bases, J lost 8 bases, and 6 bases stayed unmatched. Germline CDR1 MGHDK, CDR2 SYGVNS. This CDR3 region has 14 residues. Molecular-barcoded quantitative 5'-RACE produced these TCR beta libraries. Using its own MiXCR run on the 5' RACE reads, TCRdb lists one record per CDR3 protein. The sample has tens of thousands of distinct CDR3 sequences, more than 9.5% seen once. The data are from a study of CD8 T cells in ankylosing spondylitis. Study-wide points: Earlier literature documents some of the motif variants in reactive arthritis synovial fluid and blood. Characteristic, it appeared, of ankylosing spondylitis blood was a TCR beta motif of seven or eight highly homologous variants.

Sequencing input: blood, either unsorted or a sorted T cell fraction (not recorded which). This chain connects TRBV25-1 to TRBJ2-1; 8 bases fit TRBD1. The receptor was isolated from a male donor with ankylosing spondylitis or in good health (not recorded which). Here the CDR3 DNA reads TGTGCCAGCAGTGAGGGGACAGGTGTATATGAGCAGTTCTTC. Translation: CASSEGTGVYEQFF.